This T cell receptor (beta chain) is drawn from a study of spatial heterogeneity in lung cancer. Study overall: 72 TRACERx patients with early, untreated non-small cell lung cancer donated samples. PBMC samples from follow-up, when available, were sequenced at a median of around 23 months post-resection.

Study-wide results and limits: Ubiquitous expanded tumor TCRs were observed in blood more at resection than follow-up.

Time point in this sample: blood at routine non-recurrence follow-up after resection. Unsorted whole RNA of tumor, nontumor lung or frozen PBMC was sequenced. The germline CDR1 and CDR2 sequences are MNHEY and SVGAGI. The CDR3 is 16 amino acids. V was clipped by 0 bases and J by 1 base, with 10 bases between them. Regarding this clonotype: Antigen: not known.

In the library, each TCR cDNA molecule bore its own unique molecular identifier. MiXCR was run by TCRdb on the 5' RACE reads, yielding one entry per CDR3 protein. In the table there are around 110,000 distinct CDR3 sequences, less than 15% of which are singletons. This receptor was identified in a male donor with early-stage non-small cell lung cancer. The gene calls are TRBV6-5 and TRBJ1-3, with TRBD1 as a possible D gene (5 bases). The sequencing used PBMCs, collected at follow-up. The CDR3 DNA reads TGTGCCAGCAGTTACTCTTCAGGGCCGTCTGGAAACACCATATATTTT. Protein product: CASSYSSGPSGNTIYF.